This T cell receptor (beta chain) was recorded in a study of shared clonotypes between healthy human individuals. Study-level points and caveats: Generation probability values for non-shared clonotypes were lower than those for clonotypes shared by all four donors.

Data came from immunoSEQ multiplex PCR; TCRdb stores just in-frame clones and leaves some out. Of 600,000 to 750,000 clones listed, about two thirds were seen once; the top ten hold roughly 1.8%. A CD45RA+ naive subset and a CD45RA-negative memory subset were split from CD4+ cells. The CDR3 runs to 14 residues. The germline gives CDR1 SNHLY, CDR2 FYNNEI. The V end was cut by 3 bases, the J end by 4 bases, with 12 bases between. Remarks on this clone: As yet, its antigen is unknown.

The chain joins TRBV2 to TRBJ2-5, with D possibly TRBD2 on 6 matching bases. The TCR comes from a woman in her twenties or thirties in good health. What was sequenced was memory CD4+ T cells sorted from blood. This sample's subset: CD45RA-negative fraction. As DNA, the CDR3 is TGTGCCAGCAGTGAGCTGACTAGATCAGAGACCCAGTACTTC. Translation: CASSELTRSETQYF.